The T cell receptor (beta chain) under discussion was sequenced for a study of blood T cell repertoires in COVID-19. On the study more broadly: The cDNA or gDNA used as material had been derived from T cells, B-cell-depleted T cells, or PBMCs.

Enrollees, 18 to 89 years old, lived in about two dozen US areas. Participants had their cohort set by participant-reported clinical history. Clones were sequenced by immunoSEQ multiplex PCR, and TCRdb holds only the in-frame ones, with some missing. The data show 200,000 or so clones, around 88% seen once. V shed 1 base and J 0 bases; nucleotides not matched to a gene: 6. Germline values: CDR1 SGHRS, CDR2 YFSETQ. CDR3 length equals 16 residues. The receptor was isolated from a woman in her 40s with acute COVID-19. The sequencing input was PBMCs or T cells enriched from blood (not recorded which). This chain uses TRBV5-1 with TRBJ2-5; 7 bases line up with TRBD2. The CDR3 reads CASSLNSGANQETQYF. In DNA, the CDR3 is TGCGCCAGCAGCTTGAACAGCGGGGCCAACCAAGAGACCCAGTACTTC.